This entry is about one T cell receptor beta chain. Its antigen remains unknown. This specimen comes from a study of T cell repertoires in cytomegalovirus infection. For the study at large: CMV epitopes that were recently identified and HLA-C-restricted were used alongside well-studied HLA-B-restricted ones. Public TCR beta signatures provided an indication of both CMV infection and a matching HLA type.

Overall study findings and caveats: Carriers of CMV plus the relevant HLA were identified by cumulative public TCR beta family frequency.

Using its own MiXCR run on the reads, TCRdb lists one record per CDR3 protein. The sample includes around 900,000 distinct CDR3 sequences, around a third seen only once; the top ten take more than 13%. The input for sequencing was cultured CD8+ T cells from PBMCs, taken from culture after CMV antigen stimulation. This clonotype was obtained from a human donor in good health (CMV status not recorded). Some clones in this sample may be carry-over from other donors' samples.

Written as DNA, the CDR3 is TGTGCCATCAGTGAGAGAAATAGCGGGGGGGTTTTGGATACGCAGTATTTT. It translates to CAISERNSGGVLDTQYF. The chain has TRBV10-3 and TRBJ2-3; TRBD2 agrees at 11 bases. After removal of 2 bases from V and 6 bases from J, the junction contained 10 bases not matched to a gene. Germline V CDR1 and CDR2: ENHRY, SYGVKD. This CDR3 is 17 amino acids long.